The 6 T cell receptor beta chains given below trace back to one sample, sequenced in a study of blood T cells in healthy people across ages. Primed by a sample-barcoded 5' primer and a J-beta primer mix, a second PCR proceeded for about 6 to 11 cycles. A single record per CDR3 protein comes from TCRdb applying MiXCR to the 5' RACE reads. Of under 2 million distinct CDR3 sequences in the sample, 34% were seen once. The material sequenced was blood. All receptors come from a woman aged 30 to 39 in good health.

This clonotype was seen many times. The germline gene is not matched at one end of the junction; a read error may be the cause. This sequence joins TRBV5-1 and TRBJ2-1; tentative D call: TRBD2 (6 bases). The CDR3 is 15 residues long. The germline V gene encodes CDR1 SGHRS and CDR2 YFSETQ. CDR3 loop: CASSLEGLSYNEQFF. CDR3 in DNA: TGTGCCAGCAGCTTGGAGGGACTCTCCTACAATGAGCAGTTCTTC.

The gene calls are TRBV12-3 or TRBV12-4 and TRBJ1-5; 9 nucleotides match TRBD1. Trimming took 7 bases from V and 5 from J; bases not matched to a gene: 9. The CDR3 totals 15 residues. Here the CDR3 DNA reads TGTGCCAGCACTCGGGACAGGGCCCTACATCAGCCCCAGCATTTT. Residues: CASTRDRALHQPQHF.

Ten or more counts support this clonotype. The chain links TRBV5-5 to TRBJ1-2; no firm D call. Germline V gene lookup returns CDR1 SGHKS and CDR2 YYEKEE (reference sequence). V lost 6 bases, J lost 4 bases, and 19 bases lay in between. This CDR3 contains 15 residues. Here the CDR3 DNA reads TGTGCCAGCACTCCCCTTCCAAAGAGAACCTATGGCTACACCTTC. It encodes CASTPLPKRTYGYTF.

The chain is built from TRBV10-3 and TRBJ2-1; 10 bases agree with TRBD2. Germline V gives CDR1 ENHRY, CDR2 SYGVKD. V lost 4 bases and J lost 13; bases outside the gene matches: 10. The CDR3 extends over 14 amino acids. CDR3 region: CAISGLAGEETQFF. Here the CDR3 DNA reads TGTGCCATCAGTGGGCTAGCGGGGGAAGAGACCCAGTTCTTC.

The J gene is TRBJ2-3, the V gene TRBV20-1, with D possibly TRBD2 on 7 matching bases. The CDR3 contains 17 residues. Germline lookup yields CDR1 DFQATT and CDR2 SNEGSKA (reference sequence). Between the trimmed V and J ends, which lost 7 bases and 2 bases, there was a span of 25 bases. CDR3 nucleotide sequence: TGCAGTGTTAGCCCTGGGGCGGGGGCCATCTACACAGATACGCAGTATTTT. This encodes CSVSPGAGAIYTDTQYF.

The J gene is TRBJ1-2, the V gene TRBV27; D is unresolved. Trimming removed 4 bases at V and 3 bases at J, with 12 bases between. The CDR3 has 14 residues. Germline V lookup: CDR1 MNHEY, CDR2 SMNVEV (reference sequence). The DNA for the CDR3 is TGTGCCAGCAGTTCCTCGGTGGAAGACTATGGCTACACCTTC. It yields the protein CASSSSVEDYGYTF.